The text below deals with one T cell receptor beta chain. The sample is drawn from a study of T cell changes during pregnancy in multiple sclerosis. Sequencing used immunoSEQ multiplex PCR; TCRdb keeps in-frame clones, though not all of them. Of approximately 32,000 clones in the sample, roughly 91% were seen once. Sequencing was performed on CD4+ T cells from peripheral blood mononuclear cells, taken in the second trimester of pregnancy. This TCR derives from a female donor with multiple sclerosis, enrolled in a pregnancy study.

The CDR3 protein is CASSPQGSGNTIYF. The CDR3 nucleotides are TGTGCCAGCTCACCACAGGGGTCTGGAAACACCATATATTTT. The chain recombines TRBV18 with TRBJ1-3, with a weak D call TRBD1 (5 bases). CDR1 and CDR2 (germline): KGHSH, LQKENI. This CDR3 is built from 14 residues. V lost 1 base, J lost 1 base, and 5 bases lay in between.